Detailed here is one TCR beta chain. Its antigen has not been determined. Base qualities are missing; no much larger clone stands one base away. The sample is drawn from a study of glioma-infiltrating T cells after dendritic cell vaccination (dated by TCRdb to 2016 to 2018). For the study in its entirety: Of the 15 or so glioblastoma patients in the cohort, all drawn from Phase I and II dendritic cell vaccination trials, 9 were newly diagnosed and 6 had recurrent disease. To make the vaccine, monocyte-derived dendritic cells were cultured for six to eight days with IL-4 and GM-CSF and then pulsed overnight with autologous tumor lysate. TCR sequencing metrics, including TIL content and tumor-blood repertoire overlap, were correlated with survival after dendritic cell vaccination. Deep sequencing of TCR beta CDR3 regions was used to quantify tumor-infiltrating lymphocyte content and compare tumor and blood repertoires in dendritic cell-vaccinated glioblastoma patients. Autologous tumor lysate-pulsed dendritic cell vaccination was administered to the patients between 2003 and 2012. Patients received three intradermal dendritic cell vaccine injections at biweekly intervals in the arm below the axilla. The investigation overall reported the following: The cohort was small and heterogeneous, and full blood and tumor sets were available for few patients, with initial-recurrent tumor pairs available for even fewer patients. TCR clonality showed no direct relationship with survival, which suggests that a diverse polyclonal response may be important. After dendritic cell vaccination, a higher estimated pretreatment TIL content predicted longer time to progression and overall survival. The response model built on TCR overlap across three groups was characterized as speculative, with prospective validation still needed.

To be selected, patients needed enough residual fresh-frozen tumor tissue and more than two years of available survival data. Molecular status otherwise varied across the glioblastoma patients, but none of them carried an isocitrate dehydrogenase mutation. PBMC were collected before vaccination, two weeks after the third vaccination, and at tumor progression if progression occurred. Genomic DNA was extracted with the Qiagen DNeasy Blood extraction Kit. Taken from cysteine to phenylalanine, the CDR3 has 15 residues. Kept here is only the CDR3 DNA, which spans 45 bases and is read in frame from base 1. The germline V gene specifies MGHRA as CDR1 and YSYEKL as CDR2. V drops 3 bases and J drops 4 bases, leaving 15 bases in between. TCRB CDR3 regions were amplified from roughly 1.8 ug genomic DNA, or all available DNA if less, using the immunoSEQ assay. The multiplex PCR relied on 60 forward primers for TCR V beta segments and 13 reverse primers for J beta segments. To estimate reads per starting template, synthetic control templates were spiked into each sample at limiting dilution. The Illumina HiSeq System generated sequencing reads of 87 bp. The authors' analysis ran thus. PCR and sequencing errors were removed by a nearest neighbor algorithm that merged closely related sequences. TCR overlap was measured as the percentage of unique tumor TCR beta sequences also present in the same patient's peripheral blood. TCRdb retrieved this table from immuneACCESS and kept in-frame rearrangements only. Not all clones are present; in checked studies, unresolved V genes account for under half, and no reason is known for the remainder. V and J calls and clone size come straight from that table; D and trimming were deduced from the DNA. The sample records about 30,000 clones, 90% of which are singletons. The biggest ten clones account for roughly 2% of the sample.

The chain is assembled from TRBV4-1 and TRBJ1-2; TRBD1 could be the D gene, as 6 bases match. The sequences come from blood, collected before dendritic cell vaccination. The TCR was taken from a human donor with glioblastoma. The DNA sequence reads TGCGCCAGCAGCCAGGGGGCTGCTCCTCTCTATGGCTACACCTTC. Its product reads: CASSQGAAPLYGYTF.